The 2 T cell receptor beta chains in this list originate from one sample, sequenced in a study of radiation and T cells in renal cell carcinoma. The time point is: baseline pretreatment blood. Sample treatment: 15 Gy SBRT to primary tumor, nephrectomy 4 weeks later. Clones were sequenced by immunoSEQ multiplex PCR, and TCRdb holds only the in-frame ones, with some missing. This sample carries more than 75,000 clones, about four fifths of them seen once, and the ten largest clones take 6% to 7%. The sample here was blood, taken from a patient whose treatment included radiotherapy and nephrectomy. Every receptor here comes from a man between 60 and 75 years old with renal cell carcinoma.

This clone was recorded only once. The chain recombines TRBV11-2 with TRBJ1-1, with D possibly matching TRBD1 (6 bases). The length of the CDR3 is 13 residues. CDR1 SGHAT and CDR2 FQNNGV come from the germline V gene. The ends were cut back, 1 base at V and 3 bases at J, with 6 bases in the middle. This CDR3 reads CASSLGTDTEAFF. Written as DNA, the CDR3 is TGTGCCAGCAGCTTAGGGACAGACACTGAAGCTTTCTTT.

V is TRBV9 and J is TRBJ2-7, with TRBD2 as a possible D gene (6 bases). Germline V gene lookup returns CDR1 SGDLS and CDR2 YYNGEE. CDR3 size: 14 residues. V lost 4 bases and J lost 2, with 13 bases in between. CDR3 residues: CASSLGGSAYEQYF. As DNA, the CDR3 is TGTGCCAGCAGCTTGGGGGGATCTGCCTACGAGCAGTACTTC.